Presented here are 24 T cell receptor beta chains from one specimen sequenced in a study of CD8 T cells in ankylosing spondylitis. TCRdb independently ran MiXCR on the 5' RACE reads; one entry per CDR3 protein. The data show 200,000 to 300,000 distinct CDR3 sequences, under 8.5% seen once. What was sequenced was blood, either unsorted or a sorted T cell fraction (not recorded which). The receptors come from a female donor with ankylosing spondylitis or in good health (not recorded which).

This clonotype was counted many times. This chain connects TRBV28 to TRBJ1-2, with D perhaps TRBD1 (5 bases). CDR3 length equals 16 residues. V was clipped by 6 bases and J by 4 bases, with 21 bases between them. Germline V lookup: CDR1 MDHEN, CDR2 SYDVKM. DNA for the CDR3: TGTGCCAGCAGGTTAGGGGTCACCTTAGGCCTCTATGGCTACACCTTC. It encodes CASRLGVTLGLYGYTF.

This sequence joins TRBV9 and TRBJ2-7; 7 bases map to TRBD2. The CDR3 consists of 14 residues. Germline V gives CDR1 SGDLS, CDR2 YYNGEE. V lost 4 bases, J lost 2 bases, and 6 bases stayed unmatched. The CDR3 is CASSPLTSPYEQYF. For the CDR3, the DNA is TGTGCCAGCAGCCCCTTGACTAGCCCCTACGAGCAGTACTTC.

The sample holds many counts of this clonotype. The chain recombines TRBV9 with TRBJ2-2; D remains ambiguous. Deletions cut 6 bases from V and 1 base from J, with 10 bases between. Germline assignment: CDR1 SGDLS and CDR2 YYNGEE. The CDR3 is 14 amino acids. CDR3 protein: CASTKRLNTGELFF. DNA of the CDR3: TGTGCCAGCACAAAGCGACTGAACACCGGGGAGCTGTTTTTT. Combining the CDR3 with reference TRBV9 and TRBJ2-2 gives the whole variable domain DSGVTQTPKHLITATGQRVTLRCSPRSGDLSVYWYQQSLDQGLQFLIQYYNGEERAKGNILERFSAQQFPDLHSELNLSSLELGDSALYFCASTKRLNTGELFFGEGSRLTVL.

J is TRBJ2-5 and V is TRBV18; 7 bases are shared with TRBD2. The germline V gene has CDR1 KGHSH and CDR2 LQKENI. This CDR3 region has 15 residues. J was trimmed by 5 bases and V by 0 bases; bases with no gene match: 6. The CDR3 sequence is CASSPPLRELETQYF. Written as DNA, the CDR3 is TGTGCCAGCTCACCACCGTTGCGGGAGTTGGAGACCCAGTACTTC.

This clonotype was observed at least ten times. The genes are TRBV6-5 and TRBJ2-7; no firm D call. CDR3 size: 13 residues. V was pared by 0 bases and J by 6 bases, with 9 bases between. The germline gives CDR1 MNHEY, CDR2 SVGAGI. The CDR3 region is CASSYSSTGEQYF. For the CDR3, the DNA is TGTGCCAGCAGTTACTCGTCTACGGGCGAGCAGTACTTC.

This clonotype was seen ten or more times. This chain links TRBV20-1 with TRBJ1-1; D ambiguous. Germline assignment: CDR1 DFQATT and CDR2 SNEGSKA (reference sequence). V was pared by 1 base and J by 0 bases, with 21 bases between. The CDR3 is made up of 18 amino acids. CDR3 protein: CSARGWTARVLLNTEAFF. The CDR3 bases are TGCAGTGCTAGAGGCTGGACGGCAAGAGTTTTATTGAACACTGAAGCTTTCTTT.

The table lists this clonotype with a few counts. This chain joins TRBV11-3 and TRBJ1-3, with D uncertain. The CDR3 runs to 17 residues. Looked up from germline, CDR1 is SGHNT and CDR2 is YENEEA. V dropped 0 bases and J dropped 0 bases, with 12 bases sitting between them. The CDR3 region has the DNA TGTGCCAGCAGCTTAGATCGAGGCTGTCTCTCTGGAAACACCATATATTTT. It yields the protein CASSLDRGCLSGNTIYF.

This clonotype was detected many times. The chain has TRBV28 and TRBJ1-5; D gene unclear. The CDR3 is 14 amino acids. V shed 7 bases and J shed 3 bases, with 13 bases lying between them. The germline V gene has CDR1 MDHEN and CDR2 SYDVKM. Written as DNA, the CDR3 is TGTGCCAGCAATCCTGGACCGAACAATCAGCCCCAGCATTTT. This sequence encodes CASNPGPNNQPQHF.

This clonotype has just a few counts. CDR3 in DNA: TGTGCCAGCAGGTGGGGGGATGAGAACACTGAAGCTTTCTTT. This translates into CASRWGDENTEAFF. This chain joins TRBV7-2 and TRBJ1-1; a weak D match, TRBD1 (5 bases). This CDR3 comprises 14 residues. Germline V gene data show CDR1 as SGHTA and CDR2 as FQGNSA. Trimming removed 6 bases at V and 1 base at J, with 12 bases between.

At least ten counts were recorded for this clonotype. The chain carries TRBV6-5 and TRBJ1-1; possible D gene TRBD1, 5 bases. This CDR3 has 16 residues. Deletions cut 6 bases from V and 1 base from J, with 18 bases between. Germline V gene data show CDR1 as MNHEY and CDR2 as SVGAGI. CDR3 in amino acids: CASRSIGGSANTEAFF. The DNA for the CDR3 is TGTGCCAGCAGATCCATCGGGGGGTCTGCGAACACTGAAGCTTTCTTT.

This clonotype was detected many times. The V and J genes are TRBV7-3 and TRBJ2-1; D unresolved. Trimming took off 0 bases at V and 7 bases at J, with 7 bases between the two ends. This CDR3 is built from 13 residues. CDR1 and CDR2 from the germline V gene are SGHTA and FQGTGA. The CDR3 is CASSLTGINEQFF. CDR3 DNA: TGTGCCAGCAGCTTAACGGGGATAAATGAGCAGTTCTTC.

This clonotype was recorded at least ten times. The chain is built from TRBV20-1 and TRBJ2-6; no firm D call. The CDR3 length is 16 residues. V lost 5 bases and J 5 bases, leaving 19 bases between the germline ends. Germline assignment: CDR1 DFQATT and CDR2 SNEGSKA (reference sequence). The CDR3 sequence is CSAPAVEEFRANVLTF. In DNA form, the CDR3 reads TGCAGTGCTCCAGCCGTGGAAGAGTTCCGGGCCAACGTCCTGACTTTC.

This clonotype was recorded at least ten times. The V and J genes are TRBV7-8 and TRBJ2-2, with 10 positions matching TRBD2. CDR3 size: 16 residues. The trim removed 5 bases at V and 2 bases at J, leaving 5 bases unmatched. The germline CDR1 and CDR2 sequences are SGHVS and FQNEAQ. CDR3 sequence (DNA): TGTGCCAGCAGCCTCCGGACTAGCGGAAACACCGGGGAGCTGTTTTTT. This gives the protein CASSLRTSGNTGELFF.

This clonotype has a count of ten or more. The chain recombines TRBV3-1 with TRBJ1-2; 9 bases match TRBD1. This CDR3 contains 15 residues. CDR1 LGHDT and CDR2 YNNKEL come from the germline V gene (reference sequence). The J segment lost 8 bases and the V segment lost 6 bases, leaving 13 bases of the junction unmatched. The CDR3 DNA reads TGTGCCAGCAGTCCCGGGACAGGGTGGTCGTACGGCTACACCTTC. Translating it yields CASSPGTGWSYGYTF. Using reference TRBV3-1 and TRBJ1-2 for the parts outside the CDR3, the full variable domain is DTAVSQTPKYLVTQMGNDKSIKCEQNLGHDTMYWYKQDSKKFLKIMFSYNNKELIINETVPNRFSPKSPDKAHLNLHINSLELGDSAVYFCASSPGTGWSYGYTFGSGTRLTVV.

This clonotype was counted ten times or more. CDR3 protein: CAISESGAGATDTQYF. The CDR3 nucleotides read TGTGCCATCAGTGAGTCGGGCGCGGGAGCCACAGATACGCAGTATTTT. The chain uses TRBV10-3 and TRBJ2-3; 7 positions agree with TRBD2. V lost 0 bases to trimming and J lost 2 bases; unmatched junction nucleotides: 5. The CDR3 extends over 16 amino acids. CDR1 and CDR2 (germline): ENHRY, SYGVKD.

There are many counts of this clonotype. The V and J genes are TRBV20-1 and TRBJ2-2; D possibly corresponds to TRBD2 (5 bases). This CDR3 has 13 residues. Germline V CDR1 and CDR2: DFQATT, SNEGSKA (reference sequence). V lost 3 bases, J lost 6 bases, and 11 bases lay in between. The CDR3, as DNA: TGCAGTGCTAGCCCCGGGATCGCCGGGGAGCTGTTTTTT. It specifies CSASPGIAGELFF.

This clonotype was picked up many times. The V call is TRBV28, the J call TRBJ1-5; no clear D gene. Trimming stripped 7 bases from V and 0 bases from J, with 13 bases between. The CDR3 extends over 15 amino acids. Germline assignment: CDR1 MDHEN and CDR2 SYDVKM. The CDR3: CASTFGGFSNQPQHF. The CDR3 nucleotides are TGTGCCAGCACCTTCGGAGGGTTTAGCAATCAGCCCCAGCATTTT.

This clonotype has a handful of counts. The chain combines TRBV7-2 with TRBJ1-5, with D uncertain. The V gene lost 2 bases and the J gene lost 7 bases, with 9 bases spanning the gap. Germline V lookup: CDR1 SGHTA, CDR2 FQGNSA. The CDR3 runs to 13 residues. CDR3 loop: CASSLSNGQPQHF. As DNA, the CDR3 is TGTGCCAGCAGCTTATCCAACGGGCAGCCCCAGCATTTT.

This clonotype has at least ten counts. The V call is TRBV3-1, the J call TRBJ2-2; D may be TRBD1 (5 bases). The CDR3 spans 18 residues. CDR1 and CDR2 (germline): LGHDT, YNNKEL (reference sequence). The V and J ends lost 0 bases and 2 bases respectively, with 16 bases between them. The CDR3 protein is CASSQDYRRWGNTGELFF. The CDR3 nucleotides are TGTGCCAGCAGCCAAGATTACAGGCGTTGGGGAAACACCGGGGAGCTGTTTTTT.

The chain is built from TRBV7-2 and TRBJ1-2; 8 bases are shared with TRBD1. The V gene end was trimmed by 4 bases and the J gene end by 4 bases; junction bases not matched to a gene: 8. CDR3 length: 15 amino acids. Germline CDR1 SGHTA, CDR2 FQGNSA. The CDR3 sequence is CASSSGQAVPYGYTF. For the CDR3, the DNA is TGTGCCAGCAGCTCGGGACAGGCGGTCCCCTATGGCTACACCTTC.

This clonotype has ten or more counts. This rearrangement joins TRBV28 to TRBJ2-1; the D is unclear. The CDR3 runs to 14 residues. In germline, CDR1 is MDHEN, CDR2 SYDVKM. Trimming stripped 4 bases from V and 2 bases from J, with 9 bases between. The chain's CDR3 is CASSSAGTYNEQFF. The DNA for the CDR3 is TGTGCCAGCAGTTCTGCCGGAACCTACAATGAGCAGTTCTTC.

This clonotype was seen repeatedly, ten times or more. The CDR3 sequence is CSARAGGQKETQYF. In DNA form, the CDR3 reads TGCAGTGCTAGAGCGGGAGGACAAAAAGAGACCCAGTACTTC. V and J are TRBV20-1 and TRBJ2-5, with 7 bases aligning to TRBD2. CDR1 and CDR2 (germline): DFQATT, SNEGSKA (reference sequence). CDR3 length: 14 amino acids. Losses at the gene ends were 1 base for V and 3 bases for J; bases not matched to a gene: 5.

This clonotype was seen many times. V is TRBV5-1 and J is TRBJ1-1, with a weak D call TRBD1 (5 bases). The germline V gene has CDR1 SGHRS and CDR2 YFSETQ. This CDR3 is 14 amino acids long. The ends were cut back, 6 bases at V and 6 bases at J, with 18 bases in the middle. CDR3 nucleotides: TGCGCCAGCAAGTGGGCGGTCGGGGCATCTGAAGCTTTCTTT. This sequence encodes CASKWAVGASEAFF.

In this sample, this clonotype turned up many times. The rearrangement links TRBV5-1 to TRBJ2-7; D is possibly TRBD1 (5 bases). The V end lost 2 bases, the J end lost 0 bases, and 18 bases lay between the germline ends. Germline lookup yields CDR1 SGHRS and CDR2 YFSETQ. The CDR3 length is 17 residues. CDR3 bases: TGCGCCAGCAGCTTACGGCCCGACAGTACCCGCTCCTACGAGCAGTACTTC. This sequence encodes CASSLRPDSTRSYEQYF.